The 8 T cell receptor beta chains in this list originate from one sample, sequenced in a study of T cell responses to AZD1222 COVID-19 vaccine. Here immunoSEQ multiplex PCR was the method, and the copy in TCRdb shows in-frame clones only, minus some. The table lists some 110,000 clones, around 82% of them singletons. The material sequenced was peripheral blood, taken on day 0 of AZD1222 vaccination. The receptors were gathered from an adult in good health.

The chain couples TRBV5-3 to TRBJ2-5; tentatively, D is TRBD2 (6 bases). TRBV5-3 carries the ORF label, with uncertain function. This CDR3 comprises 13 residues. The V gene lost 5 bases and the J gene lost 4 bases, with 12 bases spanning the gap. As DNA, the CDR3 is TGTGCCAGAAGATGGGGGGTAGGAGAGACCCAGTACTTC. Translated, it gives CARRWGVGETQYF.

The chain is built from TRBV28 and TRBJ1-2, with a possible D match to TRBD1 (5 bases). Germline V gene lookup returns CDR1 MDHEN and CDR2 SYDVKM. V was cut by 1 base and J by 9 bases, with 18 bases left in between. This CDR3 is 15 amino acids long. The CDR3 protein is CASSLYGAGWVSYTF. The CDR3 DNA reads as TGTGCCAGCAGTTTATATGGGGCAGGATGGGTTAGCTACACCTTC.

CDR3 in DNA: TGTGCCTGGAGTGTGGGGCTGATCAAGCCCCAGCATTTT. It specifies CAWSVGLIKPQHF. J is TRBJ1-5 and V is TRBV30; weak D call: TRBD1 (5 bases). The CDR3 runs 13 residues. V was clipped by 0 bases and J by 8 bases, with 11 bases between them. Germline V gene data show CDR1 as GTSNPN and CDR2 as SVGIG (reference sequence).

This chain joins TRBV13 and TRBJ1-1; 7 bases agree with TRBD1. Germline CDR1 reads PRHDT; CDR2 reads FYEKMQ (reference sequence). Unmatched junction bases numbered 7, after V lost 5 bases and J lost 7 bases. The CDR3 contains 13 residues. The CDR3 protein is CASSTGDRVEAFF. Written as DNA, the CDR3 is TGTGCCAGCAGCACCGGAGACAGGGTTGAAGCTTTCTTT.

The chain joins TRBV10-1 to TRBJ1-2; D is perhaps TRBD1 (6 bases). The CDR3 contains 12 residues. Trimming shortened V by 6 bases and J by 4 bases, and 9 bases separated the two germline ends. The V gene's germline CDR1 is WNHNN and CDR2 SYGVQD (reference sequence). The CDR3 is CASRDSPYGYTF. Written as DNA, the CDR3 is TGCGCCAGCAGGGACAGTCCCTATGGCTACACCTTC.

The chain links TRBV7-9 to TRBJ2-5; 10 nucleotides line up with TRBD1. The J segment lost 5 bases and the V segment lost 6 bases, leaving 6 bases of the junction unmatched. There are 14 residues in the CDR3. Germline CDR1 SEHNR, CDR2 FQNEAQ (reference sequence). The CDR3 DNA follows: TGTGCCAGCAGGCGACAGGGGGCAGCGGAGACCCAGTACTTC. Translating gives CASRRQGAAETQYF. Combining the CDR3 with reference TRBV7-9 and TRBJ2-5 gives the whole variable domain DTGVSQNPRHKITKRGQNVTFRCDPISEHNRLYWYRQTLGQGPEFLTYFQNEAQLEKSRLLSDRFSAERPKGSFSTLEIQRTEQGDSAMYLCASRRQGAAETQYFGPGTRLLVL.

The rearrangement uses TRBV19 and TRBJ2-7; the D is unclear. Germline assignment: CDR1 LNHDA and CDR2 SQIVND (reference sequence). The CDR3 has 16 amino acids. V was pared by 1 base and J by 0 bases, with 13 bases between. CDR3 protein: CASSIVGPHGSYEQYF. CDR3 DNA sequence: TGTGCCAGTAGTATAGTAGGACCCCACGGCTCCTACGAGCAGTACTTC.

This chain links TRBV28 with TRBJ1-2; no firm D call. The CDR3 contains 12 residues. Looked up from germline, CDR1 is MDHEN and CDR2 is SYDVKM. Trimming pared 5 bases from V and 4 bases from J, leaving 8 bases between. The CDR3 region is CASSKGTYGYTF. CDR3 bases: TGTGCCAGCAGTAAGGGTACCTATGGCTACACCTTC.